The present TCR beta chain was sequenced within a study of blood T cell repertoires in COVID-19 (dated by TCRdb to 2020 to 2021). Some background on the complete study: Samples covering the acute and convalescent phases of COVID-19 were provided by collaborators in the United States, Italy and Spain. A de-identified subject ID, COVID-19 status, age in years and sex were almost always included in the sample metadata. Where HLA class I and class II types were available, the types were taken from metadata supplied by the sample provider, not from assay-based typing. The samples were drawn from two sources: the first 160 participants of the ongoing ImmuneRACE study, and 1,200 or so subjects contributed by 6 global collaborators. The prospective study material was composed of cDNA or gDNA derived from T cells, B-cell-depleted T cells, or PBMCs. A freely available public database, intended as a resource for researchers studying the immune response to SARS-CoV-2, is where the repertoires were released. Deeply sampled blood TCRbeta repertoires from subjects exposed to, actively infected with, or recovered from COVID-19 were included in the dataset. Findings and caveats that apply to the study as a whole: The quantity of clinical and demographic metadata differed by source and by participant and was supplied without curation.

Inclusive of the bounding cysteine and phenylalanine, the CDR3 is 13 residues long. Only the CDR3 DNA stays, 39 bases, in frame from base 1. Sequences SGHAT (CDR1) and FQNNGV (CDR2) are obtained from the germline V gene. Deletion took 2 bases off V and 9 bases off J, with a span of 8 bases between the germline ends. On this clone: What antigen it recognizes has not been identified. No much larger clone exists at a distance of one base, and base qualities are not known.

The immunoSEQ Assay, a bias-controlled multiplex PCR, was used to amplify TCRbeta CDR3 regions from genomic DNA. Processing in the source paper ran as follows. The number of nucleated cells in each sample was estimated from the amplification of reference gene primers within the assay. To quantify the absolute abundance of each unique TCRbeta CDR3 rearrangement, sequence reads were collapsed and filtered. For each sample, productive Simpson clonality was calculated as the square root of Simpson's diversity index over productive rearrangements. TCRdb retrieved this table from immuneACCESS and kept in-frame rearrangements only. Not all clones are present; in checked studies, unresolved V genes account for under half, and no reason is known for the remainder. V and J calls and clone size are those listed in that table; D and trimming were worked out from the DNA. The sample table shows 280,000 or so clones, and around 87% are seen once. The ten largest clones capture roughly 2.1% of the sample.

Another Seattle source contributed samples from volunteer blood donors who had recovered from COVID-19. The collaborating institutions used their own protocols to collect whole blood in K2EDTA tubes. For TCRbeta analysis, collaborator samples were shipped as frozen whole blood, as isolated PBMCs, or as DNA extracted from either sample type. The chain uses TRBV11-2 and TRBJ1-6; a tentative D call is TRBD1 (5 bases match). Material for sequencing was peripheral blood. The receptor comes from a woman aged 25 to 39 who had recovered from COVID-19. CDR3 protein: CASSLQGTSPLHF. The nucleotide sequence is TGTGCCAGCAGCTTACAGGGCACTTCACCCCTCCACTTT.